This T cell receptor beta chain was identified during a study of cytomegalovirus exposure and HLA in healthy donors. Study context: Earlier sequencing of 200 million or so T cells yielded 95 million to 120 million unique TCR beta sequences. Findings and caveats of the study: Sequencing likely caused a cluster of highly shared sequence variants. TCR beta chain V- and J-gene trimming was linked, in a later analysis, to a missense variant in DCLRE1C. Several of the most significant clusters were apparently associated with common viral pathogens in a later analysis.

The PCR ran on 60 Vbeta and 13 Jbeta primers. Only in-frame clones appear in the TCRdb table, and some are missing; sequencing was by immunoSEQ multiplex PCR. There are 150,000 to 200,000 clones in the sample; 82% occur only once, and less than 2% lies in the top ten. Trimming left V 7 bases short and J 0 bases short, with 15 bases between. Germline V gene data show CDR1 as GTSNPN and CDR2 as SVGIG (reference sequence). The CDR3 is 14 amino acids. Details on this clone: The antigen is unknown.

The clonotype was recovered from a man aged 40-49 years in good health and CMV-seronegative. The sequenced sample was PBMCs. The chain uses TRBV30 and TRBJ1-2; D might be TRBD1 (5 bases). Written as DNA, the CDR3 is TGTGCCTCCCCTCCGGGGGTGGCTAACTATGGCTACACCTTC. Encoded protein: CASPPGVANYGYTF.